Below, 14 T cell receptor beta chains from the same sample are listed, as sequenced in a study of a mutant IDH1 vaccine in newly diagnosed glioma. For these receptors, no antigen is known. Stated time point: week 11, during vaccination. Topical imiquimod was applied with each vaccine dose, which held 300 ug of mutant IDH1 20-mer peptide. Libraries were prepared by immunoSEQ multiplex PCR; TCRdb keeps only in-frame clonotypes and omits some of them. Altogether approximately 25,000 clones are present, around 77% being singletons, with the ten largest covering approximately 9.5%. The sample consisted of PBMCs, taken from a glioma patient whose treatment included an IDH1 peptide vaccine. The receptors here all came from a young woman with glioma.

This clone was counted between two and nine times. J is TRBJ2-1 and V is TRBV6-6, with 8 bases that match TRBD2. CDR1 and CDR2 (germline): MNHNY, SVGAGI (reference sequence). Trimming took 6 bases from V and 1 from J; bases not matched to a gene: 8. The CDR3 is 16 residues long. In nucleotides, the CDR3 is TGTGCCAGCAGGACCGCTGGCGGGAGGTCCTACAATGAGCAGTTCTTC. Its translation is CASRTAGGRSYNEQFF.

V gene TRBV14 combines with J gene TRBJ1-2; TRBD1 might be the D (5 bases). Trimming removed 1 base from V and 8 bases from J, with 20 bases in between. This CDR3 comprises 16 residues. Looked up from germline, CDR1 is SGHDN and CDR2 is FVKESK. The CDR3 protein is CASSQGSWQGGGGYTF. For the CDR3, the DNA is TGTGCCAGCAGCCAAGGTTCGTGGCAGGGAGGCGGAGGCTACACCTTC.

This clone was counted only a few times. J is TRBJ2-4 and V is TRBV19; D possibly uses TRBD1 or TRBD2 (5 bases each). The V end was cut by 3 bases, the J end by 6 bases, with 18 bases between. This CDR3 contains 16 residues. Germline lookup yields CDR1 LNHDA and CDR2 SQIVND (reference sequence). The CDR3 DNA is TGTGCCAGTAGTATTGACGGGACCCTAAGGGGAAACATTCAGTACTTC. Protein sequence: CASSIDGTLRGNIQYF.

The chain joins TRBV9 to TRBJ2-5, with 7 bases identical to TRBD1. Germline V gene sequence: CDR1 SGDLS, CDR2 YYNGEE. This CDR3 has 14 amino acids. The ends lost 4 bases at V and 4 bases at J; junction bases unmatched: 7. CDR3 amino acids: CASSPGQDRETQYF. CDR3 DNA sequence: TGTGCCAGCAGCCCCGGACAGGACCGAGAGACCCAGTACTTC. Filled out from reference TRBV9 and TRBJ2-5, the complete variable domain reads DSGVTQTPKHLITATGQRVTLRCSPRSGDLSVYWYQQSLDQGLQFLIQYYNGEERAKGNILERFSAQQFPDLHSELNLSSLELGDSALYFCASSPGQDRETQYFGPGTRLLVL.

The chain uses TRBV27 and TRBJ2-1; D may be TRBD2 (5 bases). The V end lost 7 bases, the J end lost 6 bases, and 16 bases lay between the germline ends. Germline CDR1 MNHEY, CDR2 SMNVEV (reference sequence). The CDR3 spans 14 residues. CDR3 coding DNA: TGTGCCAGCACGAGGCCGGGAAGTTTCAATGAGCAGTTCTTC. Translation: CASTRPGSFNEQFF.

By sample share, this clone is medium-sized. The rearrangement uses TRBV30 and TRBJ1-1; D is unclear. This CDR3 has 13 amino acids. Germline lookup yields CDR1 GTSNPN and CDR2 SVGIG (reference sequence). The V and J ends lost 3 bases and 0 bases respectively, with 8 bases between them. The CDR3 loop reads CAWRLLLNTEAFF. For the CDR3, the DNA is TGTGCCTGGAGACTATTATTGAACACTGAAGCTTTCTTT.

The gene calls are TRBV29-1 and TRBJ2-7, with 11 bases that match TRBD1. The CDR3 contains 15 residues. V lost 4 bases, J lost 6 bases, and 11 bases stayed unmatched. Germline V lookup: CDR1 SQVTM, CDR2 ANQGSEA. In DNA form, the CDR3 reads TGCAGCGTTGGGCAATGGACAGGGGGCCTCGGCGAGCAGTACTTC. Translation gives CSVGQWTGGLGEQYF.

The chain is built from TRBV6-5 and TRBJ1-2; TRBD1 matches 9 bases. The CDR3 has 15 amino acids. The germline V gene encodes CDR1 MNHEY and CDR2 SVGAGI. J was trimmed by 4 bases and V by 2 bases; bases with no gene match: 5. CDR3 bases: TGTGCCAGCAGTTACCTGGACAGGGGAGGCTATGGCTACACCTTC. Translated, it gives CASSYLDRGGYGYTF.

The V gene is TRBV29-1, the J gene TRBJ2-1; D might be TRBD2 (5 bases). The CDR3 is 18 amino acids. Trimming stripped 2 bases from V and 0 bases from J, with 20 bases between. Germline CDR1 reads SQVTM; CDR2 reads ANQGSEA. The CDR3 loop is CSVELAMFRGSSYNEQFF. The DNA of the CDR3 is TGCAGCGTTGAACTCGCCATGTTTCGAGGGAGCTCCTACAATGAGCAGTTCTTC.

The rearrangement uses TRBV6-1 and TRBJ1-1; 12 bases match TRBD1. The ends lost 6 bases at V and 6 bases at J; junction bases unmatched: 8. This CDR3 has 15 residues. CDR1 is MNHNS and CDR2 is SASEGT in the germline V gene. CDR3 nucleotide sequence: TGTGCCAGCAGAGCCACGGGACAGGGGGCGCCTGAAGCTTTCTTT. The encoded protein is CASRATGQGAPEAFF.

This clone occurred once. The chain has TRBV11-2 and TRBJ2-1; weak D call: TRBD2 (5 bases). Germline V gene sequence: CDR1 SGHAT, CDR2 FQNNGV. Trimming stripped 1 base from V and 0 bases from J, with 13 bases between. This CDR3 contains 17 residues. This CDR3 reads CASSLVIGLSSYNEQFF. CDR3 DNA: TGTGCCAGCAGCTTAGTAATAGGACTGAGCTCCTACAATGAGCAGTTCTTC.

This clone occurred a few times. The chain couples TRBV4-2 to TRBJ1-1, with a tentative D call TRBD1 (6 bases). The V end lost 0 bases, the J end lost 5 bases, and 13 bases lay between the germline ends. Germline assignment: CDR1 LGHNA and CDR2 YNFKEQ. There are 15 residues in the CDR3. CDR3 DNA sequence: TGTGCCAGCAGCCAAGATGGAGGGGGAGGGACTGAAGCTTTCTTT. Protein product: CASSQDGGGGTEAFF.

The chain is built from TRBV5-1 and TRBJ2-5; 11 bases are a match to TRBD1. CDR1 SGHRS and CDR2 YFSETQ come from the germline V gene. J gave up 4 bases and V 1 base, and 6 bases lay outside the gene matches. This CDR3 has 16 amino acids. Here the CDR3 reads CASSLSGQGGRETQYF. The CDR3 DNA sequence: TGCGCCAGCAGCTTGTCGGGACAGGGGGGCCGAGAGACCCAGTACTTC.

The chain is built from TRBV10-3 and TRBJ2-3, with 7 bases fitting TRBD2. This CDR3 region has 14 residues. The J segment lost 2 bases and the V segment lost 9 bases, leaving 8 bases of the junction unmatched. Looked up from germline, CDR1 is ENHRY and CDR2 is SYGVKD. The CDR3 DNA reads TGTGCCATGGGGGGGGACGGATTCACAGATACGCAGTATTTT. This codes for CAMGGDGFTDTQYF.